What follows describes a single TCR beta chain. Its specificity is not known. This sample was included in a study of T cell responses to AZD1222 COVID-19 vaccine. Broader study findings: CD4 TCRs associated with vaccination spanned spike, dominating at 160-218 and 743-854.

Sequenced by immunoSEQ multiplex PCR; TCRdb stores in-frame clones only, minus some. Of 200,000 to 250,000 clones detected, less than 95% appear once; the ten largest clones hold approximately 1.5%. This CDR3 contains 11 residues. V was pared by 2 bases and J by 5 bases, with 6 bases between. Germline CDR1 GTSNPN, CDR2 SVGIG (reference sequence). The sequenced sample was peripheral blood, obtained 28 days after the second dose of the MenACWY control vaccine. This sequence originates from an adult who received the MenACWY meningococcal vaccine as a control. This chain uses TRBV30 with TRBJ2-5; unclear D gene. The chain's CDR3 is CAWSPVETQYF. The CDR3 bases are TGTGCCTGGAGTCCTGTGGAGACCCAGTACTTC.